This T cell receptor (beta chain) was identified during a study of PD-L1 blockade in urothelial cancer. CDR1 is MNHEY, CDR2 SVGAGI, per germline. The length of the CDR3 is 14 residues. V dropped 5 bases and J dropped 6; count of bases not matched to a gene: 7. Libraries were prepared by immunoSEQ multiplex PCR; TCRdb keeps only in-frame clonotypes and omits some of them. Of some 120,000 clones in the sample, around 89% were seen once. Regarding time point: peripheral blood 6 weeks after treatment start. Each patient presented with locally advanced or metastatic urothelial carcinoma. The chain combines TRBV6-5 with TRBJ1-2, with 9 bases that match TRBD1. The source was PBMCs, collected around atezolizumab (anti-PD-L1) treatment. This receptor was obtained from a man in his 60s with urothelial cancer. This CDR3 reads CASSTGTGMNGYTF. The CDR3 coding sequence is TGTGCCAGCAGTACCGGGACAGGGATGAATGGCTACACCTTC.